The source of this T cell receptor (beta chain) is a study of T cell changes during pregnancy in multiple sclerosis. The data were produced by immunoSEQ multiplex PCR, yet TCRdb's version contains in-frame clones alone and is incomplete. The table has about 77,000 clones, about 91% seen once. The sample in question was peripheral blood, obtained before pregnancy. The clonotype comes from a female donor with multiple sclerosis, enrolled in a pregnancy study.

The CDR3 DNA follows: TGTGCCAGCAGTGCCCAAATCCTGACTGCTAACTATGGCTACACCTTC. Protein: CASSAQILTANYGYTF. This chain connects TRBV2 to TRBJ1-2; D not certain. The CDR3 runs 16 residues. The germline V gene encodes CDR1 SNHLY and CDR2 FYNNEI. Trimming took off 4 bases at V and 0 bases at J, with 15 bases between the two ends.